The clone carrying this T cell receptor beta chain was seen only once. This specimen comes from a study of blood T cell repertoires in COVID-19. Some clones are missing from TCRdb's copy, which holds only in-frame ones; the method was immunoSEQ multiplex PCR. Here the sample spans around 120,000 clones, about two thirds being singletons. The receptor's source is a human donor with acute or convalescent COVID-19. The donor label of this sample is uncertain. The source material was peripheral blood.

This CDR3 is CASSFSGGAWNEQFF. For the CDR3, the DNA is TGTGCCAGCAGCTTCAGCGGGGGGGCGTGGAATGAGCAGTTCTTC. The gene calls are TRBV5-4 and TRBJ2-1; 10 positions match TRBD2. The J segment lost 7 bases and the V segment lost 2 bases, leaving 6 bases of the junction unmatched. The germline V gene has CDR1 SGHNT and CDR2 YYREEE (reference sequence). The CDR3 is 15 amino acids.